At least ten counts were recorded for the clone carrying this T cell receptor beta chain. As yet, its antigen is unknown. This sample was included in a study of T cell repertoires in cytomegalovirus infection. Study details: Well-studied HLA-B-restricted CMV epitopes were used in the study alongside recently identified HLA-C-restricted ones. Based on public TCR beta signatures, there were indications of CMV infection and of a matching HLA type. Study results and caveats: In two of eight donors, the top clonotype was HLA-C-restricted CMV-specific. Pooled public TCR beta family frequency picked out CMV carriers with the relevant HLA.

The CDR3 is made up of 14 amino acids. Germline CDR1 is SGHTA and CDR2 is FQGNSA. V lost 6 bases and J lost 3; bases outside the gene matches: 7. TCRdb reanalysed the reads using MiXCR and keeps one entry per CDR3 protein. The profile shows around 47,000 distinct CDR3 sequences, around a fifth of them singletons. The source material was CD8+ T cells from cultured PBMCs, sampled from culture after CMV antigen stimulation. The receptor was derived from a human donor in good health (CMV status not recorded). Some clones in this sample may be carry-over from other donors' samples. The gene calls are TRBV7-2 and TRBJ2-5; 7 bases are shared with TRBD1. In DNA form, the CDR3 reads TGTGCCAGCAGTTCCGACAGGGTCGAAGAGACCCAGTACTTC. Its translation: CASSSDRVEETQYF.